This TCR beta chain was sequenced in a study of Graves' ophthalmopathy and Graves' hyperthyroidism. General observations from the study: In blood, most expanded thyroid clonotypes above 0.001 frequency were also detected.

Amplification of the TCR beta CDR3 regions used RNA transcripts (as template). HTBI primers primed a first-round RT-PCR, and a second-round multiplex PCR followed. TCRdb processed the multiplex PCR reads anew with MiXCR; each CDR3 protein has one entry. Altogether approximately 160,000 distinct CDR3 sequences are present, 39% being singletons, with the ten largest covering 7.5% to 10%. The germline gives CDR1 KGHDR, CDR2 SFDVKD. After removal of 9 bases from V and 1 base from J, the junction contained 7 bases not matched to a gene. The CDR3 has 14 amino acids. As regards this clonotype: The target antigen is unknown.

Ophthalmopathy cases showed moderate-to-severe activity, scoring CAS ≥3 and NOSPECS ≥4, with duration under 3 months. In this cohort, patients with other autoimmune diseases, uncontrolled infections, pregnancy or lactation were excluded. PBMCs were density-gradient isolated from roughly 10 ml fresh blood. The sequence derives from a man aged 25-40 years with Graves' ophthalmopathy. Specimen: peripheral blood. The chain joins TRBV24-1 to TRBJ1-1; 7 bases agree with TRBD1. The CDR3: CATSQGTANTEAFF. The DNA for the CDR3 is TGTGCCACCTCCCAGGGGACAGCGAACACTGAAGCTTTCTTT.